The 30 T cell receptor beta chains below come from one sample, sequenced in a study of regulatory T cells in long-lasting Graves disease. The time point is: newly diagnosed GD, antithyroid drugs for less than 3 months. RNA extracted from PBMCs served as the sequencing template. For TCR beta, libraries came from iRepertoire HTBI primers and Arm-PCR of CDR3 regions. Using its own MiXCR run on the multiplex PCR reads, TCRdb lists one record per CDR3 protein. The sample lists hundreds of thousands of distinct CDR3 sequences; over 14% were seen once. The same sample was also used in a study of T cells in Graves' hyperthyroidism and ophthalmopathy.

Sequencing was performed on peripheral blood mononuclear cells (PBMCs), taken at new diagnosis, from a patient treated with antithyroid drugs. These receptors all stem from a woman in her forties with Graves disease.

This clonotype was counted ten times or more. The chain's CDR3 is CASRRIQSTYEQYF. CDR3 nucleotide sequence: TGTGCCAGCCGACGTATACAGAGTACCTACGAGCAGTACTTC. The rearrangement links TRBV2 to TRBJ2-7, with unresolved D. The germline gives CDR1 SNHLY, CDR2 FYNNEI. The CDR3 is 14 amino acids. The ends were cut back, 8 bases at V and 2 bases at J, with 16 bases in the middle.

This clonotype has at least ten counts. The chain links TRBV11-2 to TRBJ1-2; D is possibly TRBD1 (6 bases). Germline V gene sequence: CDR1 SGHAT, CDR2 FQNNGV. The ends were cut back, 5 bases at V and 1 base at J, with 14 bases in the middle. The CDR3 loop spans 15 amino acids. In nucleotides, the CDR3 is TGTGCCAGCAGCCCAGAGGTCAGGGGTAACTATGGCTACACCTTC. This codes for CASSPEVRGNYGYTF.

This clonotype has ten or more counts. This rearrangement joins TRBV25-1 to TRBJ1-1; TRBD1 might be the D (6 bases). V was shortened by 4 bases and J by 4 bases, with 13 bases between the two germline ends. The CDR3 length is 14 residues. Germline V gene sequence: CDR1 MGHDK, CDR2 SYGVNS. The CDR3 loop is CASSGDGGSTEAFF. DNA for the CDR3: TGTGCCAGCAGTGGGGATGGGGGCAGCACTGAAGCTTTCTTT.

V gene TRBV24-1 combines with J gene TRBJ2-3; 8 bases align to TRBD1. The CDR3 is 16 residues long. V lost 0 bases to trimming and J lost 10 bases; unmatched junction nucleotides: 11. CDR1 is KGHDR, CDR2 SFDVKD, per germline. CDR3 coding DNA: TGTGCCACCAGTGATTTGAAGGACAGGGCGAACCGGGCGCAGTATTTT. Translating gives CATSDLKDRANRAQYF.

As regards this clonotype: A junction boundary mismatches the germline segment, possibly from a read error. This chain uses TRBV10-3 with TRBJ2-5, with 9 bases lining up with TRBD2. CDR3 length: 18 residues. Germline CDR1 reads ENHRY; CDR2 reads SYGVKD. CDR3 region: CATSESWASGTRQETQYF. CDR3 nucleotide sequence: TGTGCCACCAGTGAAAGTTGGGCTAGCGGGACCAGACAGGAGACCCAGTACTTC.

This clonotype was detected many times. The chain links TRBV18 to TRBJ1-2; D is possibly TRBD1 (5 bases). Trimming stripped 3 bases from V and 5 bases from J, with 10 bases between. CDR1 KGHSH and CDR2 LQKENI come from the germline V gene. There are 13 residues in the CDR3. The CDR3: CASSPDGHYGYTF. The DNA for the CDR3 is TGTGCCAGCTCACCGGACGGACATTATGGCTACACCTTC. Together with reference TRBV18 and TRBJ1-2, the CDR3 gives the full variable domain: NAGVMQNPRHLVRRRGQEARLRCSPMKGHSHVYWYRQLPEEGLKFMVYLQKENIIDESGMPKERFSAEFPKEGPSILRIQQVVRGDSAAYFCASSPDGHYGYTFGSGTRLTVV.

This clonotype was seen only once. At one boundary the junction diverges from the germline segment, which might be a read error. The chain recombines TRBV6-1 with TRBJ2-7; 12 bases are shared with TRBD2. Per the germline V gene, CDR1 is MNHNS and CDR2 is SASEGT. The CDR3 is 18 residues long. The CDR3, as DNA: TGTGCCAGCAGTACTCAGATACTAGCGGGAGGTAAAATCTACGAGCGGTACTTC. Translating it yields CASSTQILAGGKIYERYF.

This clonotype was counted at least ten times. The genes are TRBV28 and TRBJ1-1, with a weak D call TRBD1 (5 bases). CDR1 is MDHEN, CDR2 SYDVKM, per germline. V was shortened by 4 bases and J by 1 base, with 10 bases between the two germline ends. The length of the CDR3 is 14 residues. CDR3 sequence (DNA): TGTGCCAGCAGTTGGGGGGTGAAGAACACTGAAGCTTTCTTT. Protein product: CASSWGVKNTEAFF.

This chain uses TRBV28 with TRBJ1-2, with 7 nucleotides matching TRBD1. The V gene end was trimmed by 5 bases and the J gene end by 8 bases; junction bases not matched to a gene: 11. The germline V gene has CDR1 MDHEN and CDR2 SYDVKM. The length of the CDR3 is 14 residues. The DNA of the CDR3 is TGTGCCAGCAGTCCAACAGGGGAGGGATGGGGCTACACCTTC. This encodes CASSPTGEGWGYTF.

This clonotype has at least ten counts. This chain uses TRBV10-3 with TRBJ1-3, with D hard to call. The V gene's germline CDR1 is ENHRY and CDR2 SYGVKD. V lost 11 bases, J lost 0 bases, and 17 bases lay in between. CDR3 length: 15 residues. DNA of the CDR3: TGTGCCGCACAAGACTTCATAGTCTCTGGAAACACCATATATTTT. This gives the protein CAAQDFIVSGNTIYF.

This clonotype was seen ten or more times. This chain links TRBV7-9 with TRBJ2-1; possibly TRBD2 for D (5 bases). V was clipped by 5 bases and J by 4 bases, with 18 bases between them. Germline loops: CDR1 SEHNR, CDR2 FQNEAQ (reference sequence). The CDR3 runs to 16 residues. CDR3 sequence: CASSPEADRGYNEQFF. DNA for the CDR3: TGTGCCAGCAGCCCGGAAGCGGACCGAGGGTACAATGAGCAGTTCTTC.

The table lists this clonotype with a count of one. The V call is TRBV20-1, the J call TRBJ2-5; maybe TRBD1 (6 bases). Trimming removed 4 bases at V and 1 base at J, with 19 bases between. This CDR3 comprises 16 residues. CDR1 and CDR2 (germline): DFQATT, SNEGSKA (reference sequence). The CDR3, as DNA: TGCAGTGCTAACGCGGACTCCGACAGGTTCCAAGAGACCCAGTACTTC. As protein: CSANADSDRFQETQYF.

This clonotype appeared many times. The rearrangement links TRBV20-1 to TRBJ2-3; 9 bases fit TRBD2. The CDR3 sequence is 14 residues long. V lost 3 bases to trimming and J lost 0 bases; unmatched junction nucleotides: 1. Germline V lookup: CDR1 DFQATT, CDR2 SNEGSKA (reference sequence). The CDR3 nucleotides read TGCAGTGCTAGTGGACTAGCGAGCACAGATACGCAGTATTTT. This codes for CSASGLASTDTQYF.

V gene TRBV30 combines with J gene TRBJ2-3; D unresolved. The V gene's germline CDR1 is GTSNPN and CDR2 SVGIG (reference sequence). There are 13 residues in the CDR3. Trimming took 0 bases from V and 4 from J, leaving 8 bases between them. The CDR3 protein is CAWSVARPDTQYF. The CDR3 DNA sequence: TGTGCCTGGAGTGTAGCTAGGCCAGATACGCAGTATTTT. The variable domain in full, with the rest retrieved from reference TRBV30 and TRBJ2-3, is SQTIHQWPATLVQPVGSPLSLECTVEGTSNPNLYWYRQAAGRGLQLLFYSVGIGQISSEVPQNLSASRPQDRQFILSSKKLLLSDSGFYLCAWSVARPDTQYFGPGTRLTVL.

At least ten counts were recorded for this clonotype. CDR3 sequence: CSVGRGPNEQFF. The CDR3 nucleotides read TGCAGCGTTGGCAGGGGACCGAATGAGCAGTTCTTC. The gene calls are TRBV29-1 and TRBJ2-1; D may be TRBD1 (6 bases). V was cut by 4 bases and J by 7 bases, with 11 bases left in between. Looked up from germline, CDR1 is SQVTM and CDR2 is ANQGSEA. The CDR3 contains 12 residues.

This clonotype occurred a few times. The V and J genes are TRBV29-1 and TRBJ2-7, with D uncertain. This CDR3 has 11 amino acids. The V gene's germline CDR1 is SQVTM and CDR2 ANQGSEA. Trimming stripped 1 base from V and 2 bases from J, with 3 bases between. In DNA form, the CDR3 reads TGCAGCGTTGAAGGCCCCTACGAGCAGTACTTC. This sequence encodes CSVEGPYEQYF.

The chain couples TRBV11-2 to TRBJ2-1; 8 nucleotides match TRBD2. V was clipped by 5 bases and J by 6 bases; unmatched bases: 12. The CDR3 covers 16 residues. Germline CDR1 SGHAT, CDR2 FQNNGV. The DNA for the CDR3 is TGTGCCAGCAGCCAAGCAGGGACTAGTTTGGGCAATGAGCAGTTCTTC. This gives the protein CASSQAGTSLGNEQFF.

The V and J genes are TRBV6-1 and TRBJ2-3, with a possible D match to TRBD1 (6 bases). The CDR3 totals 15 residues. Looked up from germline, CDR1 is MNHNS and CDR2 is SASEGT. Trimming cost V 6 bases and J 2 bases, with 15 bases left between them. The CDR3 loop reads CASRKWTAITDTQYF. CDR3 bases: TGTGCCAGCAGAAAGTGGACAGCCATCACAGATACGCAGTATTTT.

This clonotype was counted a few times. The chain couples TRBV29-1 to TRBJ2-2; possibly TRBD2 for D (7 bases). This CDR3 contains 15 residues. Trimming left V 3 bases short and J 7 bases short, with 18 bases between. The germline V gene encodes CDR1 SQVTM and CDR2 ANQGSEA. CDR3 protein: CSVDHGGRRDGELFF. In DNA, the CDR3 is TGCAGCGTTGATCACGGGGGGCGAAGGGACGGGGAGCTGTTTTTT.

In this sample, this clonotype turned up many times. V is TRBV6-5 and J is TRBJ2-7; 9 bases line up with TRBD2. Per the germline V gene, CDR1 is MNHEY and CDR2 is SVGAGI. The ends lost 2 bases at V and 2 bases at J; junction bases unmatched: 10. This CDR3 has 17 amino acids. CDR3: CASSYLPRAGGTYEQYF. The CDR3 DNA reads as TGTGCCAGCAGTTACCTCCCGAGAGCGGGAGGCACCTACGAGCAGTACTTC.

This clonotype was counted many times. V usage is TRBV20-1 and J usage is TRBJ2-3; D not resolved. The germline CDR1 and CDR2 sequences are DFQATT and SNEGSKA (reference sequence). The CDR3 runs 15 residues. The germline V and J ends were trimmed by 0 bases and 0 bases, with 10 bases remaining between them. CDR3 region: CSAREFQRSTDTQYF. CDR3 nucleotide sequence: TGCAGTGCTAGAGAGTTTCAGCGAAGCACAGATACGCAGTATTTT.

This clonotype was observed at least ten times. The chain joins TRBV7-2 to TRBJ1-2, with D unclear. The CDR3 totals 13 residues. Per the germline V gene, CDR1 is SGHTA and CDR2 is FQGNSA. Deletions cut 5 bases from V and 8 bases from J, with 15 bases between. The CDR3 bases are TGTGCCAGCAGCCTAACCAGGTCGGGAGGCTACACCTTC. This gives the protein CASSLTRSGGYTF.

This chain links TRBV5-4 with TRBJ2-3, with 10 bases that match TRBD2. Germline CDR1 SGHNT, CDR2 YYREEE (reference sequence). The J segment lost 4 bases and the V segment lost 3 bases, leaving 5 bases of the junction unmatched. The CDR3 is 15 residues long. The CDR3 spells CASSWASGSADTQYF. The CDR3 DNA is TGTGCCAGCAGCTGGGCTAGCGGGAGCGCAGATACGCAGTATTTT.

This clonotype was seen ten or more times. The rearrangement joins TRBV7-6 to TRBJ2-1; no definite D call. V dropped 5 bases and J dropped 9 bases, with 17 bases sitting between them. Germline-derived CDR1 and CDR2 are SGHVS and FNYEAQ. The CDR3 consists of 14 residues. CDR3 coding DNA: TGTGCCAGCAGCGGAAGATCCCGACCCAGTGAGCAGTTCTTC. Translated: CASSGRSRPSEQFF.

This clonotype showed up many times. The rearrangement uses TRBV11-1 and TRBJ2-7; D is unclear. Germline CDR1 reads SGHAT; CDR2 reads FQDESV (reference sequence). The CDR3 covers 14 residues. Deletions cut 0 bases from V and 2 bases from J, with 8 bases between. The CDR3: CASSLAGPPYEQYF. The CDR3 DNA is TGTGCCAGCAGCTTAGCCGGGCCGCCCTACGAGCAGTACTTC.

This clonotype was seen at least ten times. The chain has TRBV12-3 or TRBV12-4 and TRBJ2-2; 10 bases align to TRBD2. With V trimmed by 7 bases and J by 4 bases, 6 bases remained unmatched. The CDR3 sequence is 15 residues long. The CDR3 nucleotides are TGTGCCAGCACCCGGACTAGCGGTAGCACCGGGGAGCTGTTTTTT. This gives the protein CASTRTSGSTGELFF.

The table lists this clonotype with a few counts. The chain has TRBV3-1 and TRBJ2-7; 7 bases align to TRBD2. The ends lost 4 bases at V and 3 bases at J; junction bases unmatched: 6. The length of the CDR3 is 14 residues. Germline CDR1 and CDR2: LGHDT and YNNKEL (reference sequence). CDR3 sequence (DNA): TGTGCCAGCAGCCCGACTAGCCCCCACTACGAGCAGTACTTC. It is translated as CASSPTSPHYEQYF.

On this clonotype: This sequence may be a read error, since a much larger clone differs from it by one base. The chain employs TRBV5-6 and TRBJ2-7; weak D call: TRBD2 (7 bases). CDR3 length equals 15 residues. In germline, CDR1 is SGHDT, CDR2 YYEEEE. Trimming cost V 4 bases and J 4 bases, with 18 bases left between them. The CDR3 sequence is CASSQQGRGLYEQYF. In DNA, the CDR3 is TGTGCCAGCAGCCAACAAGGGCGGGGGCTTTACGAGCAGTACTTC.

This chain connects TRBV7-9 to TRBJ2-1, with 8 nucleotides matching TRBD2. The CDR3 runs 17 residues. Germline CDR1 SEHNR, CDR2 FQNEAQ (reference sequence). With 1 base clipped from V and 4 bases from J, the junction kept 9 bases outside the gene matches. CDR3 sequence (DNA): TGTGCCAGCAGCTTAGGTGGGACCGGGAGGGCTTACAATGAGCAGTTCTTC. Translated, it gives CASSLGGTGRAYNEQFF.

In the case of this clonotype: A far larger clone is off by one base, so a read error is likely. The CDR3 region has the DNA TGTGCCAGCACCCAACCTAGTGCAAATACGCAGTATTTT. This gives the protein CASTQPSANTQYF. This chain links TRBV2 with TRBJ2-1; no clear D. The end of the DNA aligns better with TRBJ2-3, so the J call may be wrong. The CDR3 covers 13 residues. Germline values: CDR1 SNHLY, CDR2 FYNNEI.